The 21 T cell receptor beta chains presented below share a single source sample, sequenced in a study of blood T cell repertoires in COVID-19. Produced via immunoSEQ multiplex PCR; TCRdb's table is partial and in-frame only. The table lists some 300,000 clones, 75% to 90% of them singletons, with about 2.3% in the top ten. The material sequenced was peripheral blood. The receptors here all came from a man between 18 and 29 years old with active or convalescent COVID-19.

The chain uses TRBV2 and TRBJ1-1; a possible D gene is TRBD1 (5 bases). This CDR3 is 12 amino acids long. Germline-derived CDR1 and CDR2 are SNHLY and FYNNEI. V gave up 10 bases and J gave up 1 base, with 10 bases separating them. The CDR3: CATFTGNTEAFF. DNA of the CDR3: TGTGCCACCTTTACAGGGAACACTGAAGCTTTCTTT. Supplemented by reference TRBV2 and TRBJ1-1, the full variable domain reads EPEVTQTPSHQVTQMGQEVILRCVPISNHLYFYWYRQILGQKVEFLVSFYNNEISEKSEIFDDQFSVERPDGSNFTLKIRSTKLEDSAMYFCATFTGNTEAFFGQGTRLTVV.

The V and J genes are TRBV10-3 and TRBJ1-1; TRBD1 aligns across 8 bases. This CDR3 region has 15 residues. V lost 4 bases to trimming and J lost 1 base; unmatched junction nucleotides: 5. In germline, CDR1 is ENHRY, CDR2 SYGVKD. CDR3 sequence reads: CAISGRTGPNTEAFF. Written as DNA, the CDR3 is TGTGCCATCAGTGGGCGGACAGGGCCGAACACTGAAGCTTTCTTT.

The V and J genes are TRBV7-9 and TRBJ2-7; D unresolved. Trimming removed 1 base from V and 4 bases from J, with 8 bases in between. The CDR3 runs to 13 residues. Germline values: CDR1 SEHNR, CDR2 FQNEAQ (reference sequence). CDR3 protein: CASSLDMSYEQYF. The DNA of the CDR3 is TGTGCCAGCAGCTTAGATATGAGTTACGAGCAGTACTTC.

The rearrangement joins TRBV4-1 to TRBJ1-3; D gene uncertain. V shed 1 base and J shed 1 base, with 17 bases lying between them. Germline-derived CDR1 and CDR2 are MGHRA and YSYEKL. This CDR3 region has 18 residues. CDR3 sequence reads: CASSQVQPNGGSGNTIYF. The CDR3 nucleotides are TGCGCCAGCAGCCAAGTTCAACCGAATGGAGGGTCTGGAAACACCATATATTTT.

This clone was observed once. The chain has TRBV24-1 and TRBJ2-3; unclear D gene. There are 12 residues in the CDR3. Germline V CDR1 and CDR2: KGHDR, SFDVKD. Trimming shortened V by 7 bases and J by 4 bases, and 8 bases separated the two germline ends. CDR3 residues: CATSQLSDTQYF. The CDR3 bases are TGTGCCACCAGCCAACTATCAGATACGCAGTATTTT.

This clone was recorded once. J is TRBJ2-7 and V is TRBV10-3; 9 bases are a match to TRBD2. The germline V gene encodes CDR1 ENHRY and CDR2 SYGVKD. J was trimmed by 2 bases and V by 8 bases; bases with no gene match: 7. This CDR3 spans 14 amino acids. CDR3 sequence (DNA): TGTGCCATCGGAAGCGGGAGGAAGGCCTACGAGCAGTACTTC. Amino acids: CAIGSGRKAYEQYF.

This clone was observed once. V is TRBV20-1 and J is TRBJ1-1; D remains unclear. The CDR3 length is 12 residues. V was trimmed by 3 bases and J by 2 bases, leaving 7 bases between them. In germline, CDR1 is DFQATT, CDR2 SNEGSKA (reference sequence). DNA for the CDR3: TGCAGTGCTAGTCGCAGAAACACTGAAGCTTTCTTT. It is translated as CSASRRNTEAFF.

CDR3 loop: CASSPDSVDEKLFF. The CDR3 coding sequence is TGTGCCAGCAGCCCGGACAGCGTGGATGAAAAACTGTTTTTT. This chain joins TRBV7-8 and TRBJ1-4; TRBD1 is a possible D gene (6 bases). The CDR3 loop spans 14 amino acids. Germline V lookup: CDR1 SGHVS, CDR2 FQNEAQ. Deletions cut 5 bases from V and 6 bases from J, with 13 bases between.

The rearrangement links TRBV4-1 to TRBJ1-3, with a tentative D call TRBD1 (5 bases). Trimming stripped 3 bases from V and 4 bases from J, with 7 bases between. The CDR3 has 13 residues. Germline CDR1 MGHRA, CDR2 YSYEKL. The CDR3 DNA reads as TGCGCCAGCAGCCAGACAGTCGGAAACACCATATATTTT. Its translation is CASSQTVGNTIYF.

The V and J genes are TRBV3-1 (or the pseudogene TRBV3-2) and TRBJ2-1; TRBD2 matches 12 bases. CDR3 length: 15 residues. Germline CDR1 and CDR2: LGHDT and YNNKEL (reference sequence). Trimming took 7 bases from V and 8 from J; bases not matched to a gene: 9. The CDR3 protein is CASNHRLAGGHEQFF. In DNA, the CDR3 is TGTGCCAGCAACCACAGGCTAGCGGGGGGGCATGAGCAGTTCTTC.

The chain uses TRBV3-1 (or the pseudogene TRBV3-2) and TRBJ2-1; 7 positions agree with TRBD2. The CDR3 totals 12 residues. Germline lookup yields CDR1 LGHDT and CDR2 YNNKEL (reference sequence). V lost 2 bases and J lost 10; bases outside the gene matches: 2. The CDR3 DNA sequence: TGTGCCAGCAGCCAATCGCGGGGGGAGCAGTTCTTC. This encodes CASSQSRGEQFF.

A few counts support this clone. The CDR3 loop reads CASVARGTGELFF. CDR3 sequence (DNA): TGTGCCAGCGTGGCGCGGGGCACCGGGGAGCTGTTTTTT. The chain joins TRBV25-1 to TRBJ2-2; a possible D gene is TRBD2 (6 bases). Trimming removed 8 bases at V and 4 bases at J, with 11 bases between. Germline-derived CDR1 and CDR2 are MGHDK and SYGVNS. CDR3 length equals 13 residues. Full variable domain (remainder filled in from reference TRBV25-1 and TRBJ2-2): EADIYQTPRYLVIGTGKKITLECSQTMGHDKMYWYQQDPGMELHLIHYSYGVNSTEKGDLSSESTVSRIRTEHFPLTLESARPSHTSQYLCASVARGTGELFFGEGSRLTVL.

CDR3 sequence (DNA): TGTGCCAGCAGTTTATCGGGAGAGCCCTACGAGCAGTACTTC. This translates into CASSLSGEPYEQYF. The chain combines TRBV27 with TRBJ2-7, with D possibly matching TRBD2 (5 bases). CDR1 MNHEY and CDR2 SMNVEV come from the germline V gene (reference sequence). There are 14 residues in the CDR3. Trimming left V 0 bases short and J 2 bases short, with 8 bases between.

The V and J genes are TRBV5-8 and TRBJ2-3, with D maybe TRBD2 (6 bases). The CDR3 runs 18 residues. V was clipped by 1 base and J by 2 bases, with 20 bases between them. Germline V gives CDR1 SGHTS, CDR2 YDEGEE. The CDR3 DNA follows: TGTGCCAGCAGCTTGATTCGCGGGACGACGTATCTCACAGATACGCAGTATTTT. It specifies CASSLIRGTTYLTDTQYF. The variable domain in full, with the rest retrieved from reference TRBV5-8 and TRBJ2-3, is EAGVTQSPTHLIKTRGQQATLRCSPISGHTSVYWYQQALGLGLQFLLWYDEGEERNRGNFPPRFSGRQFPNYSSELNVNALELEDSALYLCASSLIRGTTYLTDTQYFGPGTRLTVL.

V and J are TRBV18 and TRBJ1-6; TRBD1 agrees at 7 bases. Germline V gene lookup returns CDR1 KGHSH and CDR2 LQKENI. CDR3 length: 14 residues. Trimming took 5 bases from V and 5 from J; bases not matched to a gene: 3. CDR3 coding DNA: TGTGCCAGCTCAACCGGGACAGATAATTCACCCCTCCACTTT. Amino acids: CASSTGTDNSPLHF.

This clone was seen a single time. V and J are TRBV6-2 or TRBV6-3 and TRBJ2-5, with a weak D call TRBD1 (6 bases). Germline V lookup: CDR1 MNHEY, CDR2 SVGEGT. The CDR3 has 13 residues. V shed 6 bases and J shed 1 base, with 9 bases lying between them. The CDR3 DNA follows: TGTGCCAGCAGCCGACAGGTCCAAGAGACCCAGTACTTC. It specifies CASSRQVQETQYF.

The chain combines TRBV6-2 or TRBV6-3 with TRBJ1-1, with TRBD1 matching 10 bases. The V and J ends lost 6 bases and 3 bases, in that order; junction bases with no gene match: 10. The V gene's germline CDR1 is MNHEY and CDR2 SVGEGT. This CDR3 spans 16 amino acids. This CDR3 is CASSDARDRGYTEAFF. The CDR3 nucleotides are TGTGCCAGCAGCGACGCAAGGGACAGGGGATACACTGAAGCTTTCTTT.

This sequence joins TRBV9 and TRBJ2-5; D may be TRBD2 (7 bases). The CDR3 spans 17 residues. Trimming took 4 bases from V and 4 from J, leaving 23 bases between them. The germline V gene encodes CDR1 SGDLS and CDR2 YYNGEE. The CDR3 here is CASSPTGGHLLGETQYF. For the CDR3, the DNA is TGTGCCAGCAGCCCCACGGGGGGCCATCTCCTCGGAGAGACCCAGTACTTC.

The chain combines TRBV28 with TRBJ1-5; TRBD1 agrees at 8 bases. Trimming cost V 6 bases and J 2 bases; bases outside gene matches: 6. This CDR3 has 15 amino acids. Germline values: CDR1 MDHEN, CDR2 SYDVKM. As DNA, the CDR3 is TGTGCCAGCAGACGGACAGGGTCAGGCAATCAGCCCCAGCATTTT. Protein product: CASRRTGSGNQPQHF.

The gene calls are TRBV4-1 and TRBJ1-4, with a possible D match to TRBD1 (5 bases). The CDR3 contains 15 residues. V lost 6 bases, J lost 7 bases, and 18 bases lay in between. Germline V gene lookup returns CDR1 MGHRA and CDR2 YSYEKL. The CDR3 sequence is CASRVSGGAGEKLFF. CDR3 DNA sequence: TGCGCCAGCAGGGTTAGCGGAGGGGCGGGTGAAAAACTGTTTTTT.

The V and J genes are TRBV15 and TRBJ2-3, with D possibly being TRBD2 (5 bases). With 5 bases removed from V and 5 bases from J, the gap between germline ends came to 20 bases. The CDR3 sequence is 16 residues long. Germline CDR1 and CDR2: LNHNV and YYDKDF (reference sequence). The CDR3: CATSPHVGEVGDTQYF. The CDR3, as DNA: TGTGCCACCAGCCCCCACGTCGGGGAAGTCGGAGATACGCAGTATTTT.